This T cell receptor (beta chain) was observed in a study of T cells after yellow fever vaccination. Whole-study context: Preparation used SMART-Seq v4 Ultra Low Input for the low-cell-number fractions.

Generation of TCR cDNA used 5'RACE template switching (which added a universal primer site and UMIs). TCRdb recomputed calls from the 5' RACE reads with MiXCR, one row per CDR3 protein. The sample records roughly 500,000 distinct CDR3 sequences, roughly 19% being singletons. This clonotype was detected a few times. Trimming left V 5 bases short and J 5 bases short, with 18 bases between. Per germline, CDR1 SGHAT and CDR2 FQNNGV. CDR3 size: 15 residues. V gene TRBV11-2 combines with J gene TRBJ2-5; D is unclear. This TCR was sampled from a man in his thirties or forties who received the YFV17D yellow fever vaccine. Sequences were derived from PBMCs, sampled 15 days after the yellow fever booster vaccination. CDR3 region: CASSHAWSVVETQYF. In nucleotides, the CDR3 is TGTGCCAGCAGCCATGCATGGTCTGTTGTCGAGACCCAGTACTTC.